Listed below are T cell receptor beta chains from one sample, sequenced in a study of shared clonotypes between healthy human individuals. Clones were read by immunoSEQ multiplex PCR, and TCRdb kept only the in-frame ones, dropping some. Of 2 million to 3 million clones listed, roughly 93% were seen once; the top ten hold 0.36%. Material for sequencing was naive CD4+ T cells from PBMCs. These receptors were collected from a man between 18 and 29 years old in good health. Some clones in this sample may be carry-over from other donors' samples. CDR3s include the opening cysteine and the closing phenylalanine or tryptophan. The D gene is left open where the match is weak. Clone size, where shown, is once, few, many, or a class for clones that have expanded.

d_call j_call cdr3_length clone_size v_call cdr3_nt cdr3_aa
TRBD1 TRBJ1-2 14 NA TRBV10-3 TGTGCCATCGGGGGAGGACAGGGGAACTATGGCTACACCTTC CAIGGGQGNYGYTF
NA TRBJ1-2 16 NA TRBV11-2 TGTGCCAGCAGCTTAGGGCTAGCAGGACCTAACTATGGCTACACCTTC CASSLGLAGPNYGYTF
TRBD2 TRBJ2-1 14 NA TRBV2 TGTGCCAGCAGTGGACTAGCGGGCGCTGGTGAGCAGTTCTTC CASSGLAGAGEQFF
NA TRBJ1-2 12 once TRBV28 TGTGCCACCTCTCAGGTCTACTATGGCTACACCTTC CATSQVYYGYTF
TRBD1 TRBJ1-4 14 NA TRBV2 TGTGCCAGCAGTGGAGGACAGGGGGTAGAAAAACTGTTTTTT CASSGGQGVEKLFF
TRBD1 TRBJ1-1 14 NA TRBV6-6 TGTGCCAGCAGTTACGTTCGACAGGGACCTGAAGCTTTCTTT CASSYVRQGPEAFF
NA TRBJ1-3 15 NA TRBV5-4 TGTGCCAGCAGCCGGGACCACCTCTCTGGAAACACCATATATTTT CASSRDHLSGNTIYF
NA TRBJ2-1 14 NA TRBV6-4 TGTGCCAGCAGTGGAGGCGGCCCCTACAATGAGCAGTTCTTC CASSGGGPYNEQFF
TRBD2 TRBJ2-7 16 NA TRBV7-2 TGTGCCAGCAGCTCTTCTTGGGAGGGGATAAGGTACGAGCAGTACTTC CASSSSWEGIRYEQYF
NA TRBJ1-2 13 NA TRBV19 TGTGCCAGTAGTATAGGTCAGGTTTATGGCTACACCTTC CASSIGQVYGYTF
NA TRBJ2-3 14 NA TRBV2 TGTGCCAGCGCTCTACTTCCCGGCACAGATACGCAGTATTTT CASALLPGTDTQYF
NA TRBJ2-1 11 NA TRBV20-1 TGCAGTGCTAGTGGCGAGAATGAGCAGTTCTTC CSASGENEQFF